This passage covers 2 T cell receptor beta chains from one sample sequenced in a study of T cells after yellow fever vaccination (dated by TCRdb to about 2019). Libraries were built with 5' RACE. Sequencing was performed on an Illumina HiSeq 2500. The public reads were quality trimmed at Q25 with fastp and then assembled into clones with MiXCR by TCRdb, keeping productive beta chains. Identical CDR3 protein sequences are pooled into one entry, listed with their most common genes and DNA. In all, the sample holds about 580,000 distinct CDR3 sequences, and 17% of those were seen once. The ten largest clones add up to 15% to 20% of the sample. The sample's treatment or condition, from its label and the paper: live attenuated yellow fever vaccine strain. Sequences were derived from PBMCs, sampled 5 days after the first yellow fever vaccination. All receptors come from a man younger than 35 who received the YFV17D yellow fever vaccine.

The chain has TRBV15 and TRBJ2-4, with TRBD2 matching over 7 bases. From germline, CDR1 is LNHNV and CDR2 YYDKDF (reference sequence). This CDR3 comprises 16 residues. With V trimmed by 0 bases and J by 3 bases, 5 bases remained unmatched. For the CDR3, the DNA is TGTGCCACCAGCAGAGAAGGACTAGTGGGCAAAAACATTCAGTACTTC. Residues: CATSREGLVGKNIQYF. The entire variable domain, with the rest obtained from reference TRBV15 and TRBJ2-4, is as follows: DAMVIQNPRYQVTQFGKPVTLSCSQTLNHNVMYWYQQKSSQAPKLLFHYYDKDFNNEADTPDNFQSRRPNTSFCFLDIRSPGLGDTAMYLCATSREGLVGKNIQYFGAGTRLSVL.

This clonotype was counted ten times or more. The gene calls are TRBV5-1 and TRBJ2-2, with TRBD1 matching over 7 bases. Germline CDR1 reads SGHRS; CDR2 reads YFSETQ. The CDR3 has 15 residues. With 4 bases clipped from V and 3 bases from J, the junction kept 6 bases outside the gene matches. CDR3 in amino acids: CASSDRDRYTGELFF. In nucleotides, the CDR3 is TGCGCCAGCAGCGACCGGGACAGATACACCGGGGAGCTGTTTTTT.